This T cell receptor (beta chain) came from a study of T-cell memory formation after mild COVID-19 (dated by TCRdb to the early 2020s). Background on the whole study: TCR sequence clusters from the two donors were found to be largely donor specific. Longitudinal TCRalpha and TCRbeta repertoire sequencing tracked T-cell clones expanding and contracting after mild COVID-19 in a couple of donors. The cohort comprised two young, previously healthy adult volunteers, one female and one male. The investigation overall reported the following: Whether the second-wave clones peaking on day 37 were SARS-CoV-2 specific was not confirmed. Contracting CD4+ clones were found mainly in CM and EM memory subsets, while CD8+ clones were enriched in EMRA. The study included only two mild cases, and larger cohorts that include severe cases with pre-infection samples were judged to be necessary. The detection of some responding clones in pre-infection memory suggests that pre-existing cross-reactive memory T cells joined the SARS-CoV-2 response. Clones that contracted from day 15 to 85 showed balanced CD4/CD8 phenotypes, whereas a second wave of clones that expanded from day 15 to 37 leaned towards CD4+.

Details on this clonotype: The antigen this receptor binds is unknown. No much larger clone exists at a distance of one base, and base qualities are not known.

Sequencing was performed on an Illumina NovaSeq 6000. cDNA libraries for TCRalpha and TCRbeta were prepared by 5'RACE using constant-segment primers, with sample barcodes and unique molecular identifiers added. RNA was extracted from every sample with Trizol reagent. Libraries were amplified in two PCR steps, with a second sample barcode and Illumina TruSeq adapters added in the second step. Sequencing of libraries was performed on an Illumina NovaSeq with 2 x 150 bp paired-end reads. From the authors' description of their analysis: With migec v1.2.7, reads were demultiplexed and then collapsed into UMI-guided consensus sequences. With mixcr v2.1.11, UMI consensuses were aligned to TRA and TRB V and J templates and assembled into clonotypes. Expanded or contracted clonotypes were those called significant by both edgeR and NoisET, with noise models trained on biological replicates. For edgeR calls, the cutoffs were a false discovery rate-adjusted p below 0.01 and a log2 fold-change threshold of 1. As an exploratory analysis of dynamics, max-normalized trajectories of the 1000 most abundant clonotypes were examined with PCA combined with hierarchical clustering. The CD4 or CD8 phenotype of responding clones was assigned using the separately sequenced CD4+ and CD8+ repertoires. The public reads were reprocessed in TCRdb via fastp at Q25 and MiXCR, keeping in-frame beta chains. CDR3 protein duplicates are merged, each entry listing the most common genes and DNA. The V and J calls and clone size come from TCRdb's table, not from the authors' own analysis. This sample comprises fewer than 300,000 distinct CDR3 sequences, roughly 18% of them detected only once. The leading ten clones occupy roughly 23% of the sample.

Trimming costs V 3 bases and J 8 bases, and their ends lie 11 bases apart. Reading from cysteine to phenylalanine, the CDR3 counts 12 amino acids. Here the CDR3 DNA is all that survives: 36 bases in frame from base 1. CDR1 and CDR2 are drawn from the germline V gene (reference sequence): SGHKS, YYEKEE. Ficoll-Paque density gradient centrifugation was the method used to isolate PBMCs. Recombination connected TRBV5-5 to TRBJ1-2; the D gene is not confidently resolved. The source is a man aged 18 to 35 who had mild COVID-19 (a few samples of this study predate the infection). The sample titles of this study are shuffled in the database, so cell type and time point are left out; the donor was told from shared clones. What was sequenced was PBMCs or a T cell subset sorted from them (not recorded which). The nucleotides read TGTGCCAGCAGCTACTCCGAACGGGGCTACACCTTC. It is translated as CASSYSERGYTF.